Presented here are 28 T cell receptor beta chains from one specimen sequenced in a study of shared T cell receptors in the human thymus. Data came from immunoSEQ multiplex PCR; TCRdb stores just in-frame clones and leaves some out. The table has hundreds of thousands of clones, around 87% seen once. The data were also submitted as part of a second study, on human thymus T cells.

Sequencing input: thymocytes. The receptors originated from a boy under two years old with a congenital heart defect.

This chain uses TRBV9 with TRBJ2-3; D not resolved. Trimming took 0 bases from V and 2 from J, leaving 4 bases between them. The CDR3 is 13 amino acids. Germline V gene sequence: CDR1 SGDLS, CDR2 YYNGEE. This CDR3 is CASSVGLTDTQYF. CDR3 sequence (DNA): TGTGCCAGCAGCGTAGGGCTCACAGATACGCAGTATTTT.

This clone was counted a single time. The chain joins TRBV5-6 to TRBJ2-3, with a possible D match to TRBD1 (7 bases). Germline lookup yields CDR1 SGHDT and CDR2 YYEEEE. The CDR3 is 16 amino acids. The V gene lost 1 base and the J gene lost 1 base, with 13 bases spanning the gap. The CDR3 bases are TGTGCCAGCAGCTTGTCGCGGGACAGCGGCACAGATACGCAGTATTTT. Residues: CASSLSRDSGTDTQYF.

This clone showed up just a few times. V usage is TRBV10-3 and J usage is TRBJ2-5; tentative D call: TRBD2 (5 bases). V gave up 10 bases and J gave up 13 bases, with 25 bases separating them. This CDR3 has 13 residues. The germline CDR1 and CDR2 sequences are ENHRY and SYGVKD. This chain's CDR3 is CATSGVRATDWYF. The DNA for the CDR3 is TGTGCCACTTCCGGGGTGAGGGCAACGGACTGGTACTTC.

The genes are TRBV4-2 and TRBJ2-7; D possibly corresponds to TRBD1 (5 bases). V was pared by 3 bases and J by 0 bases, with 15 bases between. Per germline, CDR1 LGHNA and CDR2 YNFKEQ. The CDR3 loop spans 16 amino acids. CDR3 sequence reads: CASSQDNRLSSYEQYF. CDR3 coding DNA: TGTGCCAGCAGCCAGGATAACAGGTTATCCTCCTACGAGCAGTACTTC.

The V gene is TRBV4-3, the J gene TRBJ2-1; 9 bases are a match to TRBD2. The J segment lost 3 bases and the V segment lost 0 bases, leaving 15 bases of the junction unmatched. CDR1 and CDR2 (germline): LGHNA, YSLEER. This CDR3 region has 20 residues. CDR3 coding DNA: TGCGCCAGCAGCCAAGACGGGCCTTCGGCTAGCGGGGAGTTCTACAATGAGCAGTTCTTC. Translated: CASSQDGPSASGEFYNEQFF.

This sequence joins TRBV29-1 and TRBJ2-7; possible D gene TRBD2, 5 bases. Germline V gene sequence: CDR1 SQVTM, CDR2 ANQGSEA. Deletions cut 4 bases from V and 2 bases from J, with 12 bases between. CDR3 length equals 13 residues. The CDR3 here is CSVGVREAYEQYF. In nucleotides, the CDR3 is TGCAGCGTTGGGGTTCGGGAAGCCTACGAGCAGTACTTC.

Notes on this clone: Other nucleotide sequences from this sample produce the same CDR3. The CDR3 loop reads CASSLSSDQPQHF. The DNA of the CDR3 is TGTGCCAGCAGTTTATCGTCTGATCAGCCCCAGCATTTT. The chain combines TRBV27 with TRBJ1-5; D gene ambiguous. The CDR3 totals 13 residues. CDR1 MNHEY and CDR2 SMNVEV come from the germline V gene (reference sequence). Trimming pared 0 bases from V and 5 bases from J, leaving 5 bases between.

Written as DNA, the CDR3 is TGTGCCAGCAGCGTAGCTACTCACAGGGACCGAGCAGAAGCTTTCTTT. Translating it yields CASSVATHRDRAEAFF. The rearrangement joins TRBV9 to TRBJ1-1; weak D call: TRBD1 (6 bases). CDR1 SGDLS and CDR2 YYNGEE come from the germline V gene. Trimming removed 0 bases from V and 8 bases from J, with 20 bases in between. This CDR3 spans 16 amino acids.

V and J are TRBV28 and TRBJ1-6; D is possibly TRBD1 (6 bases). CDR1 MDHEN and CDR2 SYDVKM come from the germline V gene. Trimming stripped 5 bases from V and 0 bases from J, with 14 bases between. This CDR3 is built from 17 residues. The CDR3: CASSLGTTSSYNSPLHF. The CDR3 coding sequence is TGTGCCAGCAGTCTCGGGACAACAAGCTCCTATAATTCACCCCTCCACTTT. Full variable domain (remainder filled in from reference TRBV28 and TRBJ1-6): DVKVTQSSRYLVKRTGEKVFLECVQDMDHENMFWYRQDPGLGLRLIYFSYDVKMKEKGDIPEGYSVSREKKERFSLILESASTNQTSMYLCASSLGTTSSYNSPLHFGNGTRLTVT.

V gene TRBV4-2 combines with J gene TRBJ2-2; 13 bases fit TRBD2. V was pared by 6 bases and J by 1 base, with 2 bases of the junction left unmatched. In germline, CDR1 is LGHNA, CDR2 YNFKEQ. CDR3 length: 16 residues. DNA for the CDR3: TGTGCCAGCAGGCGGACTAGCGGGGGGAACACCGGGGAGCTGTTTTTT. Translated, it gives CASRRTSGGNTGELFF.

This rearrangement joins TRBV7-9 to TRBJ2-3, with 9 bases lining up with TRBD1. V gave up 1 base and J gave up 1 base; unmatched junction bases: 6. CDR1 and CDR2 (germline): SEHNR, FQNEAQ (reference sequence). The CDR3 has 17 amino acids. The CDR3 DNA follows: TGTGCCAGCAGCTTAGAGTCTTGGGACAGGGGCACAGATACGCAGTATTTT. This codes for CASSLESWDRGTDTQYF.

CDR3 sequence (DNA): TGCAGCGTTGAAGATGGAGAAAGATATCGGGGATTGAACACTGAAGCTTTCTTT. As protein: CSVEDGERYRGLNTEAFF. The genes are TRBV29-1 and TRBJ1-1; D is ambiguous. The V end was cut by 0 bases, the J end by 0 bases, with 20 bases between. This CDR3 is 18 amino acids long. Germline V gives CDR1 SQVTM, CDR2 ANQGSEA.

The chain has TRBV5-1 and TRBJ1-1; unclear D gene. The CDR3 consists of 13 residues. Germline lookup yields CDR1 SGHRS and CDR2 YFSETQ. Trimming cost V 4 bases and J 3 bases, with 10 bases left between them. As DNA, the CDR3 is TGCGCCAGCAGCGATACTACCTACACTGAAGCTTTCTTT. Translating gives CASSDTTYTEAFF.

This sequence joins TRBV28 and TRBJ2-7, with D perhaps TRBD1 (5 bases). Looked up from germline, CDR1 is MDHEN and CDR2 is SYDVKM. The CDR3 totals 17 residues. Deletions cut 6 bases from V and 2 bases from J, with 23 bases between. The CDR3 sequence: CASRPTVGAQQTYEQYF. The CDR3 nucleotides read TGTGCCAGCAGACCAACCGTTGGGGCCCAACAAACCTACGAGCAGTACTTC.

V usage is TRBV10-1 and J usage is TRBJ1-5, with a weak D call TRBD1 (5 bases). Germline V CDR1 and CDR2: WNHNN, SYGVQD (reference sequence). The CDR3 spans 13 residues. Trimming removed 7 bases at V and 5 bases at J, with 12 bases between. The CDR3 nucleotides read TGCGCCAGCAACATGACAGAAGATCAGCCCCAGCATTTT. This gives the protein CASNMTEDQPQHF.

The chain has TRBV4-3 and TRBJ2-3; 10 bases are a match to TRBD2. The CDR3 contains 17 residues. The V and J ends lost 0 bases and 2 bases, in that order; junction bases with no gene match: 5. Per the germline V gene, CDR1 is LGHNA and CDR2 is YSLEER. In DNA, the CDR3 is TGCGCCAGCAGCCAAGAGGCTAGCGGGGGATTCACAGATACGCAGTATTTT. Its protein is CASSQEASGGFTDTQYF.

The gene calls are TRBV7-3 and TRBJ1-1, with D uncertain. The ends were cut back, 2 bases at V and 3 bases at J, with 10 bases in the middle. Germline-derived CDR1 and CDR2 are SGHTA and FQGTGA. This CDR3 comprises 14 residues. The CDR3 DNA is TGTGCCAGCAGCTTATTCCCCCGTGACACTGAAGCTTTCTTT. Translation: CASSLFPRDTEAFF. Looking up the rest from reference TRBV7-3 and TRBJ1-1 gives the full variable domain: GAGVSQTPSNKVTEKGKYVELRCDPISGHTALYWYRQSLGQGPEFLIYFQGTGAADDSGLPNDRFFAVRPEGSVSTLKIQRTERGDSAVYLCASSLFPRDTEAFFGQGTRLTVV.

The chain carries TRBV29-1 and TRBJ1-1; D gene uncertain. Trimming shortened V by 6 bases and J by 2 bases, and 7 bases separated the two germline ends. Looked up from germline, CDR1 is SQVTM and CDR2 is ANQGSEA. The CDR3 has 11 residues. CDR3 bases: TGCAGCGTAGCGCAAAACACTGAAGCTTTCTTT. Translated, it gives CSVAQNTEAFF.

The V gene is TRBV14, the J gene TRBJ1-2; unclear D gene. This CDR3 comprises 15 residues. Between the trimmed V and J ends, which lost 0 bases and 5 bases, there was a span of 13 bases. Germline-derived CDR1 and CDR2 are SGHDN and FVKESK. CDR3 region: CASSQDGSRLYGYTF. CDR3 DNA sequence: TGTGCCAGCAGCCAAGATGGAAGCAGGCTTTATGGCTACACCTTC.

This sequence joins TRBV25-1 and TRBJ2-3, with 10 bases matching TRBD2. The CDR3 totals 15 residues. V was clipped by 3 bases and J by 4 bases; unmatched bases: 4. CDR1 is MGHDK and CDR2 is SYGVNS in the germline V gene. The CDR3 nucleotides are TGTGCCAGCAGTGACGGACTAGCGGAATCAGATACGCAGTATTTT. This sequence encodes CASSDGLAESDTQYF.

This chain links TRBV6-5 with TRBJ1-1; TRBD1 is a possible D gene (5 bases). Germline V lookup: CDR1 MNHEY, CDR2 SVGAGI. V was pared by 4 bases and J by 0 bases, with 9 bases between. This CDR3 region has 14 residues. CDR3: CASSFRAMNTEAFF. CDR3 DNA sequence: TGTGCCAGCAGTTTCAGGGCAATGAACACTGAAGCTTTCTTT.

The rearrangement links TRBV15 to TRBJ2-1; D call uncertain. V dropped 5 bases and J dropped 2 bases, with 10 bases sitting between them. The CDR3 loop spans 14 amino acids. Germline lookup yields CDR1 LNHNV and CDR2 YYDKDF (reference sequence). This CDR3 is CATSWAETYNEQFF. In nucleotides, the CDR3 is TGTGCCACCAGCTGGGCCGAGACCTACAATGAGCAGTTCTTC.

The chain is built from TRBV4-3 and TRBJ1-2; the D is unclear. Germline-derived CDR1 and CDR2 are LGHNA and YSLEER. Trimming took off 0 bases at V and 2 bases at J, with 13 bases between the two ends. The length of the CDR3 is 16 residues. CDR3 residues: CASSQDLSAINYGYTF. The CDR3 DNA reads TGCGCCAGCAGCCAAGATCTTTCAGCGATCAACTATGGCTACACCTTC.

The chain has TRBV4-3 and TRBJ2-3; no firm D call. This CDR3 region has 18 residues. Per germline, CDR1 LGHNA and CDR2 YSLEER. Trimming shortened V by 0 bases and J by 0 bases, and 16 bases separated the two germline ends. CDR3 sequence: CASSQEPRATPSTDTQYF. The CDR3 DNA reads TGCGCCAGCAGCCAAGAACCTAGAGCTACCCCTAGCACAGATACGCAGTATTTT.

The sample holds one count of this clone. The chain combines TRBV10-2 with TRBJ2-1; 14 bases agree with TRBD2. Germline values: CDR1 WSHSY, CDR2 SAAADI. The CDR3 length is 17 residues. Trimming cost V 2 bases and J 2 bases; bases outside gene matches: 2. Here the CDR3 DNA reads TGCGCCAGCAGTGAGAGGACTAGCGGGAGGCCCTACAATGAGCAGTTCTTC. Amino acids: CASSERTSGRPYNEQFF.

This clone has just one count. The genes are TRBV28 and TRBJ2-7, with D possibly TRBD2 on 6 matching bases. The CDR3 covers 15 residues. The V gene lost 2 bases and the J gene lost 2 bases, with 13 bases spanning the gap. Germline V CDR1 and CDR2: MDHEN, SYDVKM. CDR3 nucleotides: TGTGCCAGCAGTTTAGAGGGGCGCGGGACCTACGAGCAGTACTTC. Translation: CASSLEGRGTYEQYF.

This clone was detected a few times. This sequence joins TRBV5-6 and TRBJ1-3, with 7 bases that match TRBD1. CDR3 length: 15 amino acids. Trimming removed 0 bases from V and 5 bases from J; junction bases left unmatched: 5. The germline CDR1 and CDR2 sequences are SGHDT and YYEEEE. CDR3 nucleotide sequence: TGTGCCAGCAGCTTGGAGGGGGCTTGTAGAAACACCATATATTTT. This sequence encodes CASSLEGACRNTIYF. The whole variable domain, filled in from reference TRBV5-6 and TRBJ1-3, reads DAGVTQSPTHLIKTRGQQVTLRCSPKSGHDTVSWYQQALGQGPQFIFQYYEEEERQRGNFPDRFSGHQFPNYSSELNVNALLLGDSALYLCASSLEGACRNTIYFGEGSWLTVV.

This CDR3 reads CASSYNPGRASYEQYF. The CDR3 DNA follows: TGTGCCAGCAGTTACAACCCCGGGCGGGCCTCCTACGAGCAGTACTTC. The chain is built from TRBV6-5 and TRBJ2-7; tentatively, D is TRBD2 (5 bases). Germline V gene sequence: CDR1 MNHEY, CDR2 SVGAGI. This CDR3 has 16 residues. Trimming pared 2 bases from V and 0 bases from J, leaving 14 bases between.